Listed here are 23 T cell receptor beta chains from one sample, sequenced in a study of CD8 T cells in ankylosing spondylitis. TCRdb reprocessed the 5' RACE reads with MiXCR, giving one entry per CDR3 protein. The sample yields some 270,000 distinct CDR3 sequences, roughly 32% seen once. Sequenced input: blood, either unsorted or a sorted T cell fraction (not recorded which). The source of these receptors is a male donor with ankylosing spondylitis or in good health (not recorded which).

As DNA, the CDR3 is TGTGCCACCTGCTTATTACTCAGCTCCTACGAGCAGTACTTC. This sequence encodes CATCLLLSSYEQYF. J is TRBJ2-7 and V is TRBV15; D is uncertain. V lost 8 bases, J lost 0 bases, and 14 bases lay in between. CDR1 is LNHNV, CDR2 YYDKDF, per germline (reference sequence). The CDR3 has 14 residues. The whole variable domain, filled in from reference TRBV15 and TRBJ2-7, reads DAMVIQNPRYQVTQFGKPVTLSCSQTLNHNVMYWYQQKSSQAPKLLFHYYDKDFNNEADTPDNFQSRRPNTSFCFLDIRSPGLGDTAMYLCATCLLLSSYEQYFGPGTRLTVT.

This clonotype was recorded a few times. This chain joins TRBV20-1 and TRBJ2-3; D might be TRBD2 (5 bases). Germline V gene lookup returns CDR1 DFQATT and CDR2 SNEGSKA (reference sequence). The CDR3 extends over 14 amino acids. V was clipped by 6 bases and J by 4 bases, with 17 bases between them. CDR3 nucleotides: TGCAGTGCCCCACGGGAATTTGGTCCAGATACGCAGTATTTT. Residues: CSAPREFGPDTQYF.

J is TRBJ2-7 and V is TRBV6-1; 8 bases line up with TRBD1. Germline CDR1 is MNHNS and CDR2 is SASEGT. The CDR3 length is 14 residues. V dropped 6 bases and J dropped 1; count of bases not matched to a gene: 5. The CDR3 spells CASRPDRGSYEQYF. In DNA form, the CDR3 reads TGTGCCAGCAGACCCGACAGGGGATCCTACGAGCAGTACTTC.

There are many counts of this clonotype. The chain joins TRBV29-1 to TRBJ2-3; D might be TRBD1 (6 bases). V lost 6 bases to trimming and J lost 6 bases, with 10 bases between them. CDR1 and CDR2 (germline): SQVTM, ANQGSEA. The CDR3 has 11 residues. The CDR3 nucleotides are TGCAGCGTGGAGCAGGGGGATACGCAGTATTTT. It codes for CSVEQGDTQYF.

This clonotype turned up a few times. V usage is TRBV20-1 and J usage is TRBJ2-5; no clear D gene. Germline CDR1 DFQATT, CDR2 SNEGSKA (reference sequence). Trimming shortened V by 3 bases and J by 0 bases, and 5 bases separated the two germline ends. This CDR3 has 12 residues. CDR3 loop: CSARKDQETQYF. In DNA, the CDR3 is TGCAGTGCTAGGAAGGACCAAGAGACCCAGTACTTC.

The V gene is TRBV30, the J gene TRBJ1-5; D call uncertain. With 0 bases removed from V and 7 bases from J, the gap between germline ends came to 13 bases. Germline values: CDR1 GTSNPN, CDR2 SVGIG (reference sequence). This CDR3 is 14 amino acids long. DNA of the CDR3: TGTGCCTGGAGTGTAAACGGGGATAGGCAGCCCCAGCATTTT. It specifies CAWSVNGDRQPQHF. The variable domain in full, completed from reference TRBV30 and TRBJ1-5, reads SQTIHQWPATLVQPVGSPLSLECTVEGTSNPNLYWYRQAAGRGLQLLFYSVGIGQISSEVPQNLSASRPQDRQFILSSKKLLLSDSGFYLCAWSVNGDRQPQHFGDGTRLSIL.

This clonotype was counted only a few times. The chain employs TRBV29-1 and TRBJ2-1, with D unclear. Deletions cut 0 bases from V and 2 bases from J, with 11 bases between. CDR3 size: 15 residues. Per germline, CDR1 SQVTM and CDR2 ANQGSEA. The CDR3 nucleotides are TGCAGCGTTGAAGATTTGTGGCTCCCCTACAATGAGCAGTTCTTC. This gives the protein CSVEDLWLPYNEQFF.

The chain has TRBV28 and TRBJ2-3; no definite D call. The CDR3 extends over 16 amino acids. V lost 9 bases and J lost 4, with 23 bases in between. Germline assignment: CDR1 MDHEN and CDR2 SYDVKM. CDR3 loop: CASRPMIGIGADTQYF. The CDR3 nucleotides are TGTGCCAGTCGCCCTATGATAGGGATTGGCGCAGATACGCAGTATTTT.

The chain couples TRBV12-3 or TRBV12-4 to TRBJ2-7; D remains ambiguous. Trimming stripped 2 bases from V and 0 bases from J, with 11 bases between. The CDR3 loop spans 15 amino acids. This CDR3 is CASSLSGSVSYEQYF. The CDR3 nucleotides are TGTGCCAGCAGTTTAAGTGGTTCGGTCTCCTACGAGCAGTACTTC.

This clonotype appeared a few times. This chain connects TRBV20-1 to TRBJ2-5; 7 bases line up with TRBD1. V dropped 1 base and J dropped 5; count of bases not matched to a gene: 4. This CDR3 is 13 amino acids long. Germline V gene lookup returns CDR1 DFQATT and CDR2 SNEGSKA (reference sequence). CDR3 sequence reads: CSARVARGETQYF. CDR3 DNA: TGCAGTGCTAGAGTGGCCAGGGGGGAGACCCAGTACTTC.

The rearrangement links TRBV12-3 or TRBV12-4 to TRBJ2-1; perhaps D is TRBD1 or TRBD2 (5 bases each). The CDR3 has 13 amino acids. Trimming pared 5 bases from V and 4 bases from J, leaving 9 bases between. CDR3 nucleotide sequence: TGTGCCAGCAGTGTGGGACCGTACAATGAGCAGTTCTTC. Translating it yields CASSVGPYNEQFF.

J is TRBJ2-1 and V is TRBV5-5; 8 positions match TRBD2. The CDR3 is 14 residues long. The germline CDR1 and CDR2 sequences are SGHKS and YYEKEE (reference sequence). V was clipped by 5 bases and J by 8 bases; unmatched bases: 9. This CDR3 is CASRAGLGTYEQFF. The CDR3 nucleotides read TGTGCCAGCAGAGCGGGACTAGGCACCTATGAGCAGTTCTTC.

This chain links TRBV20-1 with TRBJ2-1; D is unresolved. This CDR3 spans 15 amino acids. The germline gives CDR1 DFQATT, CDR2 SNEGSKA (reference sequence). V was cut by 0 bases and J by 2 bases, with 11 bases left in between. The CDR3, as DNA: TGCAGTGCTAGAGATCTGGTCCGGGCCTACAATGAGCAGTTCTTC. Translation gives CSARDLVRAYNEQFF.

This clonotype has only one observation. V and J are TRBV10-3 and TRBJ2-7; the match to TRBD1 covers 9 bases. The CDR3 spans 15 residues. With V trimmed by 6 bases and J by 1 base, 7 bases remained unmatched. Looked up from germline, CDR1 is ENHRY and CDR2 is SYGVKD. The CDR3 DNA reads as TGTGCCATCAGGGGAACCGGGACAGGGTCCTACGAGCAGTACTTC. It translates to CAIRGTGTGSYEQYF.

This clonotype was counted between two and nine times. The CDR3 bases are TGTGCCAGCAGACTAGGGTGGGGCTACGAGCAGTACTTC. Translation: CASRLGWGYEQYF. J is TRBJ2-7 and V is TRBV6-1, with D perhaps TRBD2 (5 bases). This CDR3 comprises 13 residues. The V end lost 6 bases, the J end lost 3 bases, and 12 bases lay between the germline ends. The germline gives CDR1 MNHNS, CDR2 SASEGT.

This clonotype has a handful of counts. This chain uses TRBV6-5 with TRBJ2-5, with D perhaps matching TRBD1 (5 bases). Per the germline V gene, CDR1 is MNHEY and CDR2 is SVGAGI. CDR3 size: 15 residues. The V and J ends lost 0 bases and 2 bases respectively, with 10 bases between them. DNA for the CDR3: TGTGCCAGCAGTTACTCTGGGGCGAATCAAGAGACCCAGTACTTC. The encoded protein is CASSYSGANQETQYF.

This clonotype came up a few times. The chain joins TRBV27 to TRBJ2-1, with TRBD1 matching over 9 bases. With 6 bases clipped from V and 14 bases from J, the junction kept 8 bases outside the gene matches. The CDR3 is made up of 12 amino acids. Germline loops: CDR1 MNHEY, CDR2 SMNVEV (reference sequence). CDR3: CASRSTGGGKFF. For the CDR3, the DNA is TGTGCCAGCAGAAGCACAGGGGGCGGTAAGTTCTTC.

The chain has TRBV28 and TRBJ2-2, with a possible D match to TRBD2 (5 bases). Per germline, CDR1 MDHEN and CDR2 SYDVKM. V was pared by 6 bases and J by 4 bases, with 21 bases between. The CDR3 extends over 17 amino acids. The CDR3 region has the DNA TGTGCCAGCAGCCCTACGCCGCCTTTACGGGGCACCGGGGAGCTGTTTTTT. Translation: CASSPTPPLRGTGELFF. Full variable domain (missing parts from reference TRBV28 and TRBJ2-2): DVKVTQSSRYLVKRTGEKVFLECVQDMDHENMFWYRQDPGLGLRLIYFSYDVKMKEKGDIPEGYSVSREKKERFSLILESASTNQTSMYLCASSPTPPLRGTGELFFGEGSRLTVL.

This clonotype was seen a handful of times. The chain is built from TRBV12-3 or TRBV12-4 and TRBJ2-1, with TRBD1 as a possible D gene (6 bases). Trimming left V 5 bases short and J 9 bases short, with 11 bases between. This CDR3 has 12 residues. This CDR3 is CASSTRGSEQFF. CDR3 DNA sequence: TGTGCCAGCAGTACCAGGGGCAGTGAGCAGTTCTTC.

This clonotype was seen only a few times. The chain joins TRBV29-1 to TRBJ2-7; perhaps TRBD1 as D (6 bases). Germline values: CDR1 SQVTM, CDR2 ANQGSEA. V lost 6 bases to trimming and J lost 2 bases, with 14 bases between them. This CDR3 has 13 residues. The CDR3 region is CSVSYRDTYEQYF. CDR3 sequence (DNA): TGCAGCGTGAGCTACAGGGATACCTACGAGCAGTACTTC.

The chain has TRBV12-3 or TRBV12-4 and TRBJ2-3; 8 positions match TRBD1. The CDR3 runs 15 residues. V lost 2 bases and J lost 1; bases outside the gene matches: 2. The CDR3 nucleotides are TGTGCCAGCAGTTTACGGGGACAGGGCACAGATACGCAGTATTTT. It codes for CASSLRGQGTDTQYF.

There are a few counts of this clonotype. The chain joins TRBV5-6 to TRBJ2-7, with D possibly called TRBD1 or TRBD2 (5 bases each). The CDR3 is made up of 14 amino acids. The V gene lost 1 base and the J gene lost 3 bases, with 11 bases spanning the gap. Germline CDR1 and CDR2: SGHDT and YYEEEE. Here the CDR3 DNA reads TGTGCCAGCAGCTTGAGGGACCCAAGCTACGAGCAGTACTTC. Amino acid sequence: CASSLRDPSYEQYF.

The V and J genes are TRBV6-1 and TRBJ2-5, with 9 bases matching TRBD1. Trimming cost V 6 bases and J 3 bases; bases outside gene matches: 2. This CDR3 comprises 13 residues. From germline, CDR1 is MNHNS and CDR2 SASEGT. The CDR3 is CASRGTGKETQYF. The CDR3 DNA sequence: TGTGCCAGCAGAGGGACAGGGAAAGAGACCCAGTACTTC.